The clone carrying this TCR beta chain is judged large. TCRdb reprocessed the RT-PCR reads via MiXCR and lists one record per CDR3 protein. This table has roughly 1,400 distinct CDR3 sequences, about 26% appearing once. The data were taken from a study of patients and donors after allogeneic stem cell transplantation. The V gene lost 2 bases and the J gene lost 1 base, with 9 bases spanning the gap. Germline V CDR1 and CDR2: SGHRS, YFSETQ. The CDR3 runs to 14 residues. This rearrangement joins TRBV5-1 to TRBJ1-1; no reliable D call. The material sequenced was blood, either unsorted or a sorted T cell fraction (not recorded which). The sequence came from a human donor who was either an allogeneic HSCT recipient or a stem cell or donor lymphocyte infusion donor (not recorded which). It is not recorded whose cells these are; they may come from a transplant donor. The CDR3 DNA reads TGCGCCAGCAGCTTACCGGGAGGGAACACTGAAGCTTTCTTT. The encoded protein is CASSLPGGNTEAFF.